This passage covers 31 T cell receptor beta chains from one sample sequenced in a study of blood T cell repertoires in COVID-19 (dated by TCRdb to between 2020 and 2021). Library creation used the immunoSEQ multiplex PCR assay. The table was pulled from immuneACCESS by TCRdb, which kept in-frame rearrangements only. Such tables lose some clones; where checked, under half of the loss comes from unresolved V genes, and the rest has no known cause. The sample table records about 220,000 clones; roughly 80% of these occur just once. The top ten clones comprise around 5.5% of the sample. Sequenced material: peripheral blood. These receptors all stem from a woman in her fifties or sixties who had recovered from COVID-19.

This sequence joins TRBV6-1 and TRBJ1-5, with 7 bases lining up with TRBD1. Germline loops: CDR1 MNHNS, CDR2 SASEGT. The CDR3 consists of 17 residues. After removal of 1 base from V and 4 bases from J, the junction contained 10 bases not matched to a gene. CDR3 nucleotide sequence: TGTGCCAGCAGTGAAGGGGTGACAGGGAATGAAAATCAGCCCCAGCATTTT. This codes for CASSEGVTGNENQPQHF.

The chain is built from TRBV2 and TRBJ2-5; TRBD2 agrees at 7 bases. Germline CDR1 reads SNHLY; CDR2 reads FYNNEI. V was pared by 4 bases and J by 2 bases, with 1 base of the junction left unmatched. CDR3 size: 13 residues. In DNA, the CDR3 is TGTGCCAGCAGTGGGGGGGGACAAGAGACCCAGTACTTC. Protein product: CASSGGGQETQYF. The full variable domain, completed using reference TRBV2 and TRBJ2-5, is EPEVTQTPSHQVTQMGQEVILRCVPISNHLYFYWYRQILGQKVEFLVSFYNNEISEKSEIFDDQFSVERPDGSNFTLKIRSTKLEDSAMYFCASSGGGQETQYFGPGTRLLVL.

This clone was observed a single time. CDR3 region: CASSGNEGLSTDTQYF. The DNA for the CDR3 is TGTGCCAGCAGCGGAAACGAGGGACTTAGCACAGATACGCAGTATTTT. The chain links TRBV9 to TRBJ2-3, with a tentative D call TRBD2 (6 bases). The CDR3 totals 16 residues. Trimming removed 3 bases at V and 0 bases at J, with 14 bases between. Germline V gene data show CDR1 as SGDLS and CDR2 as YYNGEE.

This clone has a handful of counts. The V call is TRBV7-2, the J call TRBJ2-3; 13 nucleotides line up with TRBD2. The germline CDR1 and CDR2 sequences are SGHTA and FQGNSA. The V and J ends lost 5 bases and 1 base, in that order; junction bases with no gene match: 6. This CDR3 has 17 amino acids. The CDR3 bases are TGTGCCAGCAGCGCAACTAGCGGGGGGGCCGGCACAGATACGCAGTATTTT. This encodes CASSATSGGAGTDTQYF.

The J gene is TRBJ1-4, the V gene TRBV7-2, with D possibly being TRBD1 (6 bases). The germline V gene encodes CDR1 SGHTA and CDR2 FQGNSA. V dropped 6 bases and J dropped 3 bases, with 11 bases sitting between them. CDR3 length: 14 amino acids. CDR3 region: CASSRTAPNEKLFF. In DNA, the CDR3 is TGTGCCAGCAGTCGGACAGCCCCTAATGAAAAACTGTTTTTT.

This clone was counted a single time. This rearrangement joins TRBV29-1 to TRBJ1-2; D not resolved. Germline CDR1 is SQVTM and CDR2 is ANQGSEA. The length of the CDR3 is 12 residues. V shed 2 bases and J shed 2 bases, with 6 bases lying between them. The CDR3 loop is CSVETINYGYTF. The CDR3 nucleotides are TGCAGCGTTGAAACTATAAACTATGGCTACACCTTC.

The V call is TRBV27, the J call TRBJ2-7; tentative D call: TRBD1 (6 bases). The germline V gene has CDR1 MNHEY and CDR2 SMNVEV (reference sequence). Trimming pared 7 bases from V and 4 bases from J, leaving 14 bases between. This CDR3 is built from 13 residues. The CDR3 DNA follows: TGTGCCAGCAAGAGGACAGATTCATACGAGCAGTACTTC. It is translated as CASKRTDSYEQYF.

The V and J genes are TRBV6-2 or TRBV6-3 and TRBJ1-6, with 7 bases fitting TRBD1. This CDR3 has 19 amino acids. Trimming took 0 bases from V and 11 from J; bases not matched to a gene: 19. Germline CDR1 and CDR2: MNHEY and SVGEGT. CDR3: CASSYSFLRDSEAMAPLHF. CDR3 bases: TGTGCCAGCAGTTACTCCTTCCTCCGGGACAGCGAGGCTATGGCACCCCTCCACTTT.

The V call is TRBV6-4, the J call TRBJ2-3; 11 nucleotides agree with TRBD1. This CDR3 has 15 residues. Germline CDR1 MRHNA, CDR2 SNTAGT. V dropped 6 bases and J dropped 3; count of bases not matched to a gene: 5. The CDR3 nucleotides read TGTGCCAGCAGCTTCGGGACAGGGGGAACAGATACGCAGTATTTT. Amino acids: CASSFGTGGTDTQYF.

V gene TRBV3-1 (or the pseudogene TRBV3-2) combines with J gene TRBJ2-3, with a weak D call TRBD1 (6 bases). This CDR3 has 12 amino acids. Germline CDR1 reads LGHDT; CDR2 reads YNNKEL (reference sequence). V was shortened by 3 bases and J by 7 bases, with 8 bases between the two germline ends. The CDR3 is CASSQGDNTQYF. The CDR3 nucleotides are TGTGCCAGCAGCCAGGGGGACAATACGCAGTATTTT.

The chain is built from TRBV6-6 and TRBJ1-3; no reliable D call. This CDR3 is 15 amino acids long. With 6 bases removed from V and 2 bases from J, the gap between germline ends came to 14 bases. Germline CDR1 reads MNHNY; CDR2 reads SVGAGI (reference sequence). CDR3 in amino acids: CASRLKDTTGNTIYF. CDR3 coding DNA: TGTGCCAGCAGGCTAAAAGACACGACTGGAAACACCATATATTTT.

V is TRBV5-1 and J is TRBJ2-5; D call uncertain. V gave up 3 bases and J gave up 2 bases, with 11 bases separating them. This CDR3 spans 14 amino acids. Germline loops: CDR1 SGHRS, CDR2 YFSETQ. This chain's CDR3 is CASSSGPPQETQYF. The CDR3 DNA follows: TGCGCCAGCAGCTCAGGTCCCCCTCAAGAGACCCAGTACTTC. The entire variable domain, with the rest obtained from reference TRBV5-1 and TRBJ2-5, is as follows: KAGVTQTPRYLIKTRGQQVTLSCSPISGHRSVSWYQQTPGQGLQFLFEYFSETQRNKGNFPGRFSGRQFSNSRSEMNVSTLELGDSALYLCASSSGPPQETQYFGPGTRLLVL.

The V and J genes are TRBV20-1 and TRBJ2-3, with D perhaps matching TRBD1 (5 bases). With 3 bases removed from V and 5 bases from J, the gap between germline ends came to 15 bases. Germline CDR1 is DFQATT and CDR2 is SNEGSKA (reference sequence). The CDR3 length is 14 residues. CDR3 DNA: TGCAGTGCTAGTAGGGGTAATGCCGGAGATACGCAGTATTTT. It yields the protein CSASRGNAGDTQYF.

This chain connects TRBV7-9 to TRBJ1-6, with 7 bases that match TRBD1. Per germline, CDR1 SEHNR and CDR2 FQNEAQ (reference sequence). The ends lost 2 bases at V and 12 bases at J; junction bases unmatched: 1. The CDR3 length is 12 residues. CDR3: CASSLQGGPLHF. The DNA for the CDR3 is TGTGCCAGCAGCTTACAGGGGGGACCCCTCCACTTT.

The chain joins TRBV2 to TRBJ1-6, with a tentative D call TRBD1 (5 bases). The V gene's germline CDR1 is SNHLY and CDR2 FYNNEI. Deletions cut 7 bases from V and 8 bases from J, with 21 bases between. The CDR3 sequence is 16 residues long. In nucleotides, the CDR3 is TGTGCCAGCACCGACCGGCGGGGGGGGACCTATTCACCCCTCCACTTT. It specifies CASTDRRGGTYSPLHF. The variable domain in full, completed from reference TRBV2 and TRBJ1-6, reads EPEVTQTPSHQVTQMGQEVILRCVPISNHLYFYWYRQILGQKVEFLVSFYNNEISEKSEIFDDQFSVERPDGSNFTLKIRSTKLEDSAMYFCASTDRRGGTYSPLHFGNGTRLTVT.

V is TRBV6-5 and J is TRBJ2-3; no clear D gene. V dropped 2 bases and J dropped 1 base, with 7 bases sitting between them. Per germline, CDR1 MNHEY and CDR2 SVGAGI. There are 14 residues in the CDR3. The DNA for the CDR3 is TGTGCCAGCAGTTACAGGCAGGGCACAGATACGCAGTATTTT. It translates to CASSYRQGTDTQYF.

The chain combines TRBV30 with TRBJ2-7, with 12 positions matching TRBD2. CDR3 size: 17 residues. J gave up 1 base and V 4 bases, and 11 bases lay outside the gene matches. Germline assignment: CDR1 GTSNPN and CDR2 SVGIG (reference sequence). The CDR3 sequence: CAWTLQTSGGLSYEQYF. In DNA, the CDR3 is TGTGCCTGGACCCTTCAAACTAGCGGGGGGTTATCCTACGAGCAGTACTTC.

CDR3 protein: CASRRDRGYGYTF. CDR3 nucleotide sequence: TGTGCCAGCCGCCGGGACAGGGGGTATGGCTACACCTTC. V and J are TRBV6-5 and TRBJ1-2, with 11 bases that match TRBD1. V trimming: 8 bases; J trimming: 5 bases; junction bases outside the gene matches: 4. Germline V CDR1 and CDR2: MNHEY, SVGAGI. This CDR3 comprises 13 residues.

The rearrangement joins TRBV20-1 to TRBJ2-1; D is unresolved. Trimming left V 0 bases short and J 8 bases short, with 5 bases between. CDR3 length equals 11 residues. Germline assignment: CDR1 DFQATT and CDR2 SNEGSKA (reference sequence). The CDR3 protein is CSARDPDEQFF. CDR3 DNA sequence: TGCAGTGCTAGAGATCCAGATGAGCAGTTCTTC.

The chain carries TRBV4-2 and TRBJ2-3; 9 bases map to TRBD2. CDR3 length: 16 amino acids. V lost 0 bases to trimming and J lost 2 bases; unmatched junction nucleotides: 3. Germline CDR1 is LGHNA and CDR2 is YNFKEQ. The CDR3 nucleotides read TGTGCCAGCAGCCAAGAAATAGCGGGAGCCACAGATACGCAGTATTTT. Amino acid sequence: CASSQEIAGATDTQYF.

V gene TRBV27 combines with J gene TRBJ2-3; TRBD1 aligns across 9 bases. After removal of 3 bases from V and 1 base from J, the junction contained 8 bases not matched to a gene. The CDR3 runs 17 residues. Per germline, CDR1 MNHEY and CDR2 SMNVEV (reference sequence). The CDR3 here is CASSFSMWDRGTDTQYF. CDR3 coding DNA: TGTGCCAGCAGTTTTAGTATGTGGGACAGGGGCACAGATACGCAGTATTTT.

This clone turned up a few times. The rearrangement uses TRBV5-5 and TRBJ1-5; weak D call: TRBD1 (6 bases). CDR3 length: 15 residues. V lost 4 bases to trimming and J lost 4 bases, with 15 bases between them. In germline, CDR1 is SGHKS, CDR2 YYEKEE (reference sequence). The CDR3 DNA reads as TGTGCCAGCAGCCGGGCGGGGGCTGGGAATCAGCCCCAGCATTTT. It codes for CASSRAGAGNQPQHF.

J is TRBJ1-1 and V is TRBV12-3 or TRBV12-4, with a possible D match to TRBD1 (6 bases). V was shortened by 9 bases and J by 1 base, with 9 bases between the two germline ends. This CDR3 is 12 amino acids long. In DNA form, the CDR3 reads TGTGCCAGTAGGGACACGAACACTGAAGCTTTCTTT. The encoded protein is CASRDTNTEAFF.

This clone has a handful of counts. The J gene is TRBJ1-2, the V gene TRBV9; the D is unclear. V lost 3 bases, J lost 8 bases, and 8 bases lay in between. Germline CDR1 SGDLS, CDR2 YYNGEE. The CDR3 is 11 amino acids. CDR3: CASSGSRGYTF. The CDR3 DNA sequence: TGTGCCAGCAGCGGGTCGCGGGGCTACACCTTC.

This chain connects TRBV5-6 to TRBJ2-7; TRBD1 might be the D (6 bases). Germline values: CDR1 SGHDT, CDR2 YYEEEE. The CDR3 runs to 15 residues. V gave up 10 bases and J gave up 0 bases, with 20 bases separating them. The CDR3 sequence: CASTRGIGGSYEQYF. DNA for the CDR3: TGTGCCTCCACCCGAGGTATAGGGGGCTCCTACGAGCAGTACTTC.

The chain uses TRBV6-5 and TRBJ1-2; 8 nucleotides agree with TRBD1. Trimming at V came to 6 bases and at J to 5 bases, leaving 8 bases not matched to a gene. The germline CDR1 and CDR2 sequences are MNHEY and SVGAGI. The CDR3 consists of 14 residues. The CDR3 DNA sequence: TGTGCCAGCAGCAGGGACAGGATGGGGTATGGCTACACCTTC. Its translation: CASSRDRMGYGYTF.

Here the CDR3 reads CASSLDGQGAEGYTF. For the CDR3, the DNA is TGCGCCAGCAGCTTAGACGGACAGGGGGCGGAGGGCTACACCTTC. The J gene is TRBJ1-2, the V gene TRBV5-1, with 11 bases fitting TRBD1. V lost 2 bases, J lost 8 bases, and 8 bases stayed unmatched. The CDR3 covers 15 residues. Germline CDR1 is SGHRS and CDR2 is YFSETQ. The variable domain in full, completed from reference TRBV5-1 and TRBJ1-2, reads KAGVTQTPRYLIKTRGQQVTLSCSPISGHRSVSWYQQTPGQGLQFLFEYFSETQRNKGNFPGRFSGRQFSNSRSEMNVSTLELGDSALYLCASSLDGQGAEGYTFGSGTRLTVV.

The rearrangement joins TRBV7-2 to TRBJ2-7, with TRBD2 matching over 10 bases. V lost 1 base, J lost 0 bases, and 9 bases stayed unmatched. Germline V lookup: CDR1 SGHTA, CDR2 FQGNSA. CDR3 length: 18 amino acids. The CDR3 sequence: CASSLGWASGGSSYEQYF. The DNA of the CDR3 is TGTGCCAGCAGCTTAGGTTGGGCTAGCGGGGGATCCTCCTACGAGCAGTACTTC.

V usage is TRBV27 and J usage is TRBJ2-7, with D unclear. V was cut by 6 bases and J by 6 bases, with 15 bases left in between. The CDR3 spans 13 residues. The germline CDR1 and CDR2 sequences are MNHEY and SMNVEV (reference sequence). CDR3 amino acids: CASSWLGSPEQYF. The CDR3 region has the DNA TGTGCCAGCAGCTGGCTAGGATCCCCCGAGCAGTACTTC.

The genes are TRBV27 and TRBJ2-3; 11 bases fit TRBD1. Losses at the gene ends were 5 bases for V and 3 bases for J; bases not matched to a gene: 1. The germline V gene encodes CDR1 MNHEY and CDR2 SMNVEV (reference sequence). The CDR3 totals 14 residues. This CDR3 reads CASSRDRGTDTQYF. CDR3 DNA sequence: TGTGCCAGCAGTCGGGACAGGGGGACAGATACGCAGTATTTT.

This chain joins TRBV19 and TRBJ2-5, with 11 bases matching TRBD1. Germline lookup yields CDR1 LNHDA and CDR2 SQIVND (reference sequence). CDR3 length: 15 amino acids. V was clipped by 9 bases and J by 0 bases; unmatched bases: 6. CDR3 DNA: TGTGCCAGCGGGACAGGGGGTACCTACCAAGAGACCCAGTACTTC. Translating it yields CASGTGGTYQETQYF.